These 13 T cell receptor beta chains originate from one sample sequenced in a study of blood T cells in healthy people across ages. Combining a sample-barcoded 5' primer with a J-beta primer mix, a second PCR ran for 7 to 11 cycles. TCRdb fed the 5' RACE reads into MiXCR, producing one record per CDR3 protein. The repertoire has 890,000 or so distinct CDR3 sequences, about 59% of them found once; the top ten carry about a quarter. The sequencing sample was made of blood. These receptors were taken from a man aged 25-45 years in good health.

The rearrangement uses TRBV12-5 and TRBJ2-1, with D perhaps assigned TRBD1 or TRBD2 (5 bases each). Germline CDR1 reads LGHNT; CDR2 reads FRNRAP. The CDR3 spans 12 residues. V was trimmed by 6 bases and J by 7 bases, leaving 10 bases between them. DNA of the CDR3: TGTGCTAGTGGGGCCGGGGCGAATGAGCAGTTCTTC. It specifies CASGAGANEQFF.

This chain connects TRBV14 to TRBJ2-1, with D tentatively TRBD1 or TRBD2 (5 bases each). CDR1 and CDR2 from the germline V gene are SGHDN and FVKESK. This CDR3 contains 15 residues. The V and J ends lost 5 bases and 7 bases respectively, with 18 bases between them. CDR3 nucleotide sequence: TGTGCCAGCAGCTCACTAGGGACGCCGGTAAATGAGCAGTTCTTC. This translates into CASSSLGTPVNEQFF.

CDR3 DNA sequence: TGTGCCAGCAGCTTGATTACTAGCGGGGGGTACGAGCAGTACTTC. Protein product: CASSLITSGGYEQYF. This rearrangement joins TRBV7-2 to TRBJ2-5, with 12 bases that match TRBD2. The J call may be wrong; the DNA end is better matched by TRBJ2-7. The germline gives CDR1 SGHTA, CDR2 FQGNSA. The CDR3 runs 15 residues.

This rearrangement joins TRBV18 to TRBJ1-6; 9 nucleotides align to TRBD1. Germline V gene sequence: CDR1 KGHSH, CDR2 LQKENI. V shed 3 bases and J 10 bases; nucleotides not matched to a gene: 4. The CDR3 is made up of 14 amino acids. The CDR3 here is CASSPRDRESPLHF. CDR3 DNA sequence: TGTGCCAGCTCACCCCGGGACAGGGAATCACCCCTCCACTTT. Using reference TRBV18 and TRBJ1-6 for the parts outside the CDR3, the full variable domain is NAGVMQNPRHLVRRRGQEARLRCSPMKGHSHVYWYRQLPEEGLKFMVYLQKENIIDESGMPKERFSAEFPKEGPSILRIQQVVRGDSAAYFCASSPRDRESPLHFGNGTRLTVT.

This chain connects TRBV12-3 or TRBV12-4 to TRBJ2-2; D is possibly TRBD1 (6 bases). V was cut by 7 bases and J by 1 base, with 22 bases left in between. The CDR3 runs to 18 residues. The CDR3 here is CASTPDSFTNVNTGELFF. The CDR3 DNA follows: TGTGCCAGCACCCCGGACAGTTTTACCAATGTGAACACCGGGGAGCTGTTTTTT.

CDR3 nucleotide sequence: TGCGCCAGCAGCCTCTCATCGGGACAGGTCCGTTCACCCCTCCACTTT. Protein product: CASSLSSGQVRSPLHF. The genes are TRBV4-3 and TRBJ1-6; 8 nucleotides match TRBD1. Germline V gene lookup returns CDR1 LGHNA and CDR2 YSLEER. This CDR3 comprises 16 residues. Trimming at V came to 4 bases and at J to 9 bases, leaving 11 bases not matched to a gene.

V usage is TRBV7-3 and J usage is TRBJ2-3; TRBD2 aligns across 15 bases. Germline values: CDR1 SGHTA, CDR2 FQGTGA. The CDR3 length is 16 residues. The junction had 4 bases not matched to a gene; V was cut back by 5 bases and J by 4 bases. CDR3 in DNA: TGTGCCAGCAGCAACGGACTAGCGGGGGGGTCAGATACGCAGTATTTT. Its translation: CASSNGLAGGSDTQYF. The whole variable domain, remainder taken from reference TRBV7-3 and TRBJ2-3, is GAGVSQTPSNKVTEKGKYVELRCDPISGHTALYWYRQSLGQGPEFLIYFQGTGAADDSGLPNDRFFAVRPEGSVSTLKIQRTERGDSAVYLCASSNGLAGGSDTQYFGPGTRLTVL.

V gene TRBV7-9 combines with J gene TRBJ2-3; D not certain. Per the germline V gene, CDR1 is SEHNR and CDR2 is FQNEAQ (reference sequence). There are 17 residues in the CDR3. V lost 1 base and J 4 bases, leaving 18 bases between the germline ends. The CDR3 reads CASSLGRVLLPSDTQYF. CDR3 nucleotides: TGTGCCAGCAGCTTAGGACGTGTTCTCTTACCATCAGATACGCAGTATTTT.

The rearrangement uses TRBV12-3 or TRBV12-4 and TRBJ1-6, with TRBD1 identical over 8 bases. The CDR3 extends over 14 amino acids. With 5 bases clipped from V and 11 bases from J, the junction kept 8 bases outside the gene matches. The CDR3 reads CASSAPTGGTPLHF. CDR3 DNA: TGTGCCAGCAGTGCCCCCACAGGGGGAACACCCCTCCACTTT.

This sequence joins TRBV4-3 and TRBJ2-7; possible D gene TRBD2, 5 bases. This CDR3 region has 17 residues. Germline lookup yields CDR1 LGHNA and CDR2 YSLEER. V was trimmed by 0 bases and J by 3 bases, leaving 18 bases between them. CDR3 in amino acids: CASSQDIRREIFYEQYF. CDR3 bases: TGCGCCAGCAGCCAAGATATTAGAAGGGAGATATTCTACGAGCAGTACTTC.

This clonotype was detected a few times. The rearrangement links TRBV3-1 to TRBJ2-4, with D perhaps TRBD2 (6 bases). The end of the DNA fits TRBJ2-7 better, so the J call may be wrong. The CDR3 sequence is 15 residues long. Germline V gene data show CDR1 as LGHDT and CDR2 as YNNKEL (reference sequence). CDR3 in amino acids: CASSQGRGIGYEQYF. The CDR3 DNA reads TGTGCCAGCAGCCAGGGTCGGGGGATTGGGTACGAGCAGTACTTC.

This rearrangement joins TRBV6-2 or TRBV6-3 to TRBJ2-2, with D uncertain. V was pared by 7 bases and J by 1 base, with 19 bases between. Germline V gene sequence: CDR1 MNHEY, CDR2 SVGEGT. CDR3 size: 17 residues. The CDR3 DNA is TGTGCCAGCATCATGCCCCTGTCAGGAAGGAACACCGGGGAGCTGTTTTTT. Translating gives CASIMPLSGRNTGELFF.

This clonotype was seen at least ten times. The chain uses TRBV7-2 and TRBJ1-5; 7 positions match TRBD1. V trimming: 3 bases; J trimming: 0 bases; junction bases outside the gene matches: 2. This CDR3 has 15 amino acids. Germline CDR1 SGHTA, CDR2 FQGNSA. CDR3 DNA: TGTGCCAGCAGCTTGGGACAGACTAGCAATCAGCCCCAGCATTTT. Its translation: CASSLGQTSNQPQHF.